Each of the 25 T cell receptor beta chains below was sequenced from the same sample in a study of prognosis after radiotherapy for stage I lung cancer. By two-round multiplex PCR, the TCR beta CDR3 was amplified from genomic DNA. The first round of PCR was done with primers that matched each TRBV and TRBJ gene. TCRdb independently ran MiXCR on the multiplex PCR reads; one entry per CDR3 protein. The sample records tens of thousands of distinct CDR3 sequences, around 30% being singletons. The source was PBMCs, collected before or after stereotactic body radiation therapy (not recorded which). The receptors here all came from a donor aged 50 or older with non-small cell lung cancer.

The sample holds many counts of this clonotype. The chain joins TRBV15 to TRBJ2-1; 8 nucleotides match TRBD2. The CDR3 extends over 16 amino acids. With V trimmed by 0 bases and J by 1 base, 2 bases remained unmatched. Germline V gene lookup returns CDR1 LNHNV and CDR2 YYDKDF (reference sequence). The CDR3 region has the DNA TGTGCCACCAGCAGAGACGGGGGGGCTTCCTACAATGAGCAGTTCTTC. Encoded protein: CATSRDGGASYNEQFF.

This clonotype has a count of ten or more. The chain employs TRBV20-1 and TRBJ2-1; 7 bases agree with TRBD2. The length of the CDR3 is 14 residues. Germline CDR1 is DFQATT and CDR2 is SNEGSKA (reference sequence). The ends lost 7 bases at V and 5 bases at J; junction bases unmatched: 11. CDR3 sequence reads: CSGPAGAMDNEQFF. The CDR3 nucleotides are TGCAGTGGACCGGCGGGAGCTATGGACAATGAGCAGTTCTTC.

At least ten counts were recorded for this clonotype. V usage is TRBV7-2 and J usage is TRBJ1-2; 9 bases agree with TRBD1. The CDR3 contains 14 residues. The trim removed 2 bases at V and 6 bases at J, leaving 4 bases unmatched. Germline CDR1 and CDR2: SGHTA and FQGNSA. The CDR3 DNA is TGTGCCAGCAGCTTATGGGGACAGGGTAATGGCTACACCTTC. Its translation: CASSLWGQGNGYTF.

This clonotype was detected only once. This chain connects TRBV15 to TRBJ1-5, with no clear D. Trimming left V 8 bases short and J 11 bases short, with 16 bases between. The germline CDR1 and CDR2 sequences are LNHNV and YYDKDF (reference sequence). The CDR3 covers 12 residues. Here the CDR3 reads CATGPRDKTQHF. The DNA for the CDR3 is TGTGCCACCGGCCCTCGTGATAAGACCCAGCATTTT.

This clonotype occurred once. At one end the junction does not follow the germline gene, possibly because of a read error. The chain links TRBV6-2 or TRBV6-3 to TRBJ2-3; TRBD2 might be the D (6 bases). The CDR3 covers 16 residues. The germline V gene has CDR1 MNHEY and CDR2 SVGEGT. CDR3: CASSEQNGRVTGTQYF. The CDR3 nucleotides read TGTGCCAGCAGTGAACAGAACGGGAGAGTTACAGGTACGCAGTATTTT.

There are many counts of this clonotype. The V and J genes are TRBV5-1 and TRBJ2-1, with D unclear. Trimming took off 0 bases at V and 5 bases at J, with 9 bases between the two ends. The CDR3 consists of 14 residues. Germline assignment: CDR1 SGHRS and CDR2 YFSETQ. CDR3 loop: CASSLAQSHNEQFF. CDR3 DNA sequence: TGCGCCAGCAGCTTGGCCCAGAGTCACAATGAGCAGTTCTTC.

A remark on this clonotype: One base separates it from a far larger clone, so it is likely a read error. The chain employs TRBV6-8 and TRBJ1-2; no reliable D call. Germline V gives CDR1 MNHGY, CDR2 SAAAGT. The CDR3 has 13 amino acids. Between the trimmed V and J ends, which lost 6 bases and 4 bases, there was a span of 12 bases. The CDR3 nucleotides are TGTGCCAGCAGGTCACGGGGAACCTATGGCTACACCTTC. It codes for CASRSRGTYGYTF.

This CDR3 is CASGIATEAFF. DNA for the CDR3: TGCGCCAGCGGGATCGCCACTGAAGCTTTCTTT. V is TRBV5-1 and J is TRBJ1-1; no clear D gene. The CDR3 length is 11 residues. Germline loops: CDR1 SGHRS, CDR2 YFSETQ. V dropped 7 bases and J dropped 4 bases, with 8 bases sitting between them.

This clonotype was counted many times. CDR3 sequence: CAISESGTGKNEQYF. The CDR3 nucleotides are TGTGCCATCAGTGAGTCGGGGACAGGGAAGAACGAGCAGTACTTC. J is TRBJ2-7 and V is TRBV10-3; 9 bases match TRBD1. After removal of 0 bases from V and 5 bases from J, the junction contained 5 bases not matched to a gene. The germline V gene has CDR1 ENHRY and CDR2 SYGVKD. The CDR3 length is 15 residues.

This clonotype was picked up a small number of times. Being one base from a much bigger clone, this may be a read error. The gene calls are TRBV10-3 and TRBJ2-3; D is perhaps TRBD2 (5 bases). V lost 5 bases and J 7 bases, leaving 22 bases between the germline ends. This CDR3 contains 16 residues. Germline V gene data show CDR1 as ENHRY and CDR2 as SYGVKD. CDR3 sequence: CAISTTLAPPGYTQYF. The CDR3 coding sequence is TGTGCCATCAGTACAACGCTAGCCCCACCCGGGTATACGCAGTATTTT.

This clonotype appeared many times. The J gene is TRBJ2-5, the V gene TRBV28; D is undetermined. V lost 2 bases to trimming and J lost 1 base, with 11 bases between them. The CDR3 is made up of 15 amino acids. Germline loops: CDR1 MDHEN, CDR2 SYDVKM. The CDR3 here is CASSLRQYIQETQYF. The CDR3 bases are TGTGCCAGCAGTTTACGTCAGTATATCCAAGAGACCCAGTACTTC.

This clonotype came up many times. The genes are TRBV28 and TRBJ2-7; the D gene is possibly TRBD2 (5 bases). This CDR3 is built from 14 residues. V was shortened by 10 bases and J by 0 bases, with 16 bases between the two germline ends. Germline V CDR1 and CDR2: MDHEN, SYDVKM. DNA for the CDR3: TGTGCCACTGCGGGTCCGGGAAACTCCTACGAGCAGTACTTC. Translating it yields CATAGPGNSYEQYF.

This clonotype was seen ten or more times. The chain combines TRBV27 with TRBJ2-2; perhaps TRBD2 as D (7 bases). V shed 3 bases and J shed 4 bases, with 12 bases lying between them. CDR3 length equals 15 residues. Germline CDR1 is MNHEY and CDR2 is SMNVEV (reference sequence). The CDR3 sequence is CASSFRGRVTGELFF. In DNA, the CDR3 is TGTGCCAGCAGTTTTAGGGGGAGGGTCACCGGGGAGCTGTTTTTT.

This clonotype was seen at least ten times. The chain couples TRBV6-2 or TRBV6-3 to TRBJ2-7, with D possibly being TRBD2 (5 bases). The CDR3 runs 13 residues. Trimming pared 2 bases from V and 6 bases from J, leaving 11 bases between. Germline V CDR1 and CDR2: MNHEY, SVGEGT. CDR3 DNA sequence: TGTGCCAGCAGTTACGCAGAGACTACCGAGCAGTACTTC. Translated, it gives CASSYAETTEQYF.

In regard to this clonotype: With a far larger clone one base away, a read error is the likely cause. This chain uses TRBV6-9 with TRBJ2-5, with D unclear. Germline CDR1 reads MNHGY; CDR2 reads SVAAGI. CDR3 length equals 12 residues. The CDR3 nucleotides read TGTGCCAGAAGTTACGGAGAAGAGACCCAGTACTTC. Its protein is CARSYGEETQYF.

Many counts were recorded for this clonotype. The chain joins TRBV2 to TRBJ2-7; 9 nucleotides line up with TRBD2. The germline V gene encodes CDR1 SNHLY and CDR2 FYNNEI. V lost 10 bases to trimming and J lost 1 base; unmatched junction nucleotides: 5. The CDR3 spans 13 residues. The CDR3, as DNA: TGTGCCACCGGGACTAGCTTTTCCTACGAGCAGTACTTC. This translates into CATGTSFSYEQYF. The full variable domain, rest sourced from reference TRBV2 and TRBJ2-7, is EPEVTQTPSHQVTQMGQEVILRCVPISNHLYFYWYRQILGQKVEFLVSFYNNEISEKSEIFDDQFSVERPDGSNFTLKIRSTKLEDSAMYFCATGTSFSYEQYFGPGTRLTVT.

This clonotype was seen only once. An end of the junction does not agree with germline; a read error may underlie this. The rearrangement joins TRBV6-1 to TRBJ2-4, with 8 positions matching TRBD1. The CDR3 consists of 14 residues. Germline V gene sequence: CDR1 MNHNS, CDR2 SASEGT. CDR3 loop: CANARTGQENIQHF. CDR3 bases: TGTGCCAACGCCAGAACGGGACAGGAAAACATTCAGCACTTC.

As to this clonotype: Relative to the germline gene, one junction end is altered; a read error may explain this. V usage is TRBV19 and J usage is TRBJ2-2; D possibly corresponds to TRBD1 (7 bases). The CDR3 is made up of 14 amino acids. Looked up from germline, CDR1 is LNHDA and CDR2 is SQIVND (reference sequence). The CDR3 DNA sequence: TGTGCCAGTATCCCGGACAGGCAACACCGGGAGCTATTTTTT. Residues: CASIPDRQHRELFF.

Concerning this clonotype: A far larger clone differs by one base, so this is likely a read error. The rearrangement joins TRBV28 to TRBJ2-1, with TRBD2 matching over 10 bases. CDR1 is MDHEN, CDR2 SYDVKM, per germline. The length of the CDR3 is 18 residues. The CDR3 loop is CASSGLADTDSSHNEQFF. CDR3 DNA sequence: TGTGCCAGCAGTGGACTAGCGGATACTGACAGCTCCCACAATGAGCAGTTCTTC.

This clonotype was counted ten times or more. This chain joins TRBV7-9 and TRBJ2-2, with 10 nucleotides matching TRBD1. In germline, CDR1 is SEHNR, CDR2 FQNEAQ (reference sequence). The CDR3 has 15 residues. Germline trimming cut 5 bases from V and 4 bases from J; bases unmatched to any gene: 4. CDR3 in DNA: TGTGCCAGCAGCACCCGGGACAGGGGCACCGGGGAGCTGTTTTTT. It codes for CASSTRDRGTGELFF.

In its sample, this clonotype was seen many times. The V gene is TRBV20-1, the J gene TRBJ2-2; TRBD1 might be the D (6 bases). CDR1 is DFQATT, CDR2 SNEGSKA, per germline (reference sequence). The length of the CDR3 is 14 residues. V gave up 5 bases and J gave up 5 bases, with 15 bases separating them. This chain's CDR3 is CSAYPTGYTGELFF. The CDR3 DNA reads TGCAGTGCTTATCCAACAGGGTATACCGGGGAGCTGTTTTTT.

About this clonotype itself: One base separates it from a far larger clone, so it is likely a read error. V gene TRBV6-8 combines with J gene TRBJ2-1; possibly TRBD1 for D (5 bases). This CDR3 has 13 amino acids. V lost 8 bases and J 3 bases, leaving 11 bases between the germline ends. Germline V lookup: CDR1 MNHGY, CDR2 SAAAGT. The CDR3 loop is CASGGQGYNEQFF. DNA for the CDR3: TGTGCCAGCGGTGGCCAGGGCTACAATGAGCAGTTCTTC.

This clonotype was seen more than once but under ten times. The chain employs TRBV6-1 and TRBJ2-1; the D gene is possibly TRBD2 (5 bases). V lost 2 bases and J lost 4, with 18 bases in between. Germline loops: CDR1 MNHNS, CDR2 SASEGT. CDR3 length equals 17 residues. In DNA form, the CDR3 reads TGTGCCAGCAGTGAAACCTCACTAGTAGGGTTTTACAATGAGCAGTTCTTC. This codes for CASSETSLVGFYNEQFF.

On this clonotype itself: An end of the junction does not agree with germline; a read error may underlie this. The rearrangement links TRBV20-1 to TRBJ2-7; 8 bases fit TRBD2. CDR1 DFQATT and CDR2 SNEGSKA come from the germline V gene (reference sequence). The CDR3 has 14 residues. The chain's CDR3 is CGASRGTRGHEQYF. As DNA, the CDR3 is TGCGGTGCTAGCCGCGGGACTAGAGGACACGAGCAGTACTTC.

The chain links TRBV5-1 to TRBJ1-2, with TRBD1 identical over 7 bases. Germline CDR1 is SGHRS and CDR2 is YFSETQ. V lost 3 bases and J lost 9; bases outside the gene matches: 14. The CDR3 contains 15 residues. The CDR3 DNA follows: TGCGCCAGCAGCTCAAACACGGAGAGGGGGCGACGCTACACCTTC. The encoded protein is CASSSNTERGRRYTF.